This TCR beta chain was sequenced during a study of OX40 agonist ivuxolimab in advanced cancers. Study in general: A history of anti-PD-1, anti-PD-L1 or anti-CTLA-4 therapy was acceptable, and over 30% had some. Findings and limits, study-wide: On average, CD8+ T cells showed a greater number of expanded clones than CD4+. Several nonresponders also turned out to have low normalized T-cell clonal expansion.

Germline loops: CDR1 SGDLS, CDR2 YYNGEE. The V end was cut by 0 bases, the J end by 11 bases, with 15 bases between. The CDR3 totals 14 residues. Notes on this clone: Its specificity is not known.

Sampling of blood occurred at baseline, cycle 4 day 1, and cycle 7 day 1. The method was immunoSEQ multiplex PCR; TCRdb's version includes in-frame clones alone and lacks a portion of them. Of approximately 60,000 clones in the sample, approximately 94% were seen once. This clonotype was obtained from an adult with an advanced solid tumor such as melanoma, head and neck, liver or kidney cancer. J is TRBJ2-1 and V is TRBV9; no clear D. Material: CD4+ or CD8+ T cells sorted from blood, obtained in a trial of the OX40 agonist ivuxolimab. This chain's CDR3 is CASSVEAYPPQQFF. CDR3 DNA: TGTGCCAGCAGCGTAGAAGCCTACCCCCCTCAGCAGTTCTTC.